This entry lists 27 T cell receptor beta chains sequenced from one sample in a study of Graves' ophthalmopathy and Graves' hyperthyroidism. RNA transcripts were the source from which TCR beta CDR3 regions were amplified. HTBI primers were employed in first-round RT-PCR, then a second-round multiplex PCR followed. Via MiXCR, TCRdb re-called the multiplex PCR reads, giving one row per CDR3 protein. The sample consists of approximately 410,000 distinct CDR3 sequences, roughly 15% of them appearing once. Input material: peripheral blood. The receptors were sampled from a woman under 30 with stable Graves' hyperthyroidism.

This clonotype appeared many times. This rearrangement joins TRBV7-8 to TRBJ2-6, with D hard to call. Germline assignment: CDR1 SGHVS and CDR2 FQNEAQ. V lost 5 bases, J lost 0 bases, and 5 bases lay in between. The CDR3 loop spans 14 amino acids. The CDR3 sequence is CASSIDSGANVLTF. The DNA for the CDR3 is TGTGCCAGCAGCATTGACTCTGGGGCCAACGTCCTGACTTTC.

This clonotype was observed at least ten times. The CDR3 nucleotides read TGTGCCAGCAGCAGCTTGCTGGACCCAATGGAGCAGTACTTC. Translating it yields CASSSLLDPMEQYF. The chain combines TRBV7-6 with TRBJ2-7; the D is unclear. Germline V CDR1 and CDR2: SGHVS, FNYEAQ. The CDR3 loop spans 14 amino acids. Trimming cost V 5 bases and J 7 bases, with 18 bases left between them.

This clonotype was picked up many times. The V and J genes are TRBV7-3 and TRBJ1-2; 8 bases fit TRBD1. This CDR3 has 15 residues. Germline-derived CDR1 and CDR2 are SGHTA and FQGTGA. The trim removed 5 bases at V and 5 bases at J, leaving 10 bases unmatched. DNA for the CDR3: TGTGCCAGCAGCCAGGAGGCAGGGGGCTGGTATGGCTACACCTTC. It codes for CASSQEAGGWYGYTF.

At least ten counts were recorded for this clonotype. The genes are TRBV28 and TRBJ1-5; TRBD1 might be the D (6 bases). This CDR3 region has 12 residues. Germline V CDR1 and CDR2: MDHEN, SYDVKM. With 6 bases removed from V and 9 bases from J, the gap between germline ends came to 12 bases. The CDR3 coding sequence is TGTGCCAGCAGCTTACAGGGAAGGCCCCAGCATTTT. The encoded protein is CASSLQGRPQHF.

This clonotype was seen repeatedly, ten times or more. The chain employs TRBV19 and TRBJ1-2; weak D call: TRBD1 (6 bases). The germline V gene has CDR1 LNHDA and CDR2 SQIVND (reference sequence). The length of the CDR3 is 16 residues. V was trimmed by 8 bases and J by 0 bases, leaving 19 bases between them. The CDR3 DNA follows: TGTGCCAGTTACACGGAGAGGGACACTTCTAACTATGGCTACACCTTC. Translated, it gives CASYTERDTSNYGYTF.

This clonotype came up many times. One junction end does not reproduce the germline sequence, and a read error may be involved. The V call is TRBV29-1, the J call TRBJ1-3, with a tentative D call TRBD1 (5 bases). CDR1 SQVTM and CDR2 ANQGSEA come from the germline V gene. The CDR3 consists of 13 residues. The CDR3 DNA reads TGCAGCGTTGCAACCGGGGCTGGGAACACCATATATTTT. It translates to CSVATGAGNTIYF. Variable domain in full (rest from reference TRBV29-1 and TRBJ1-3): SAVISQKPSRDICQRGTSLTIQCQVDSQVTMMFWYRQQPGQSLTLIATANQGSEATYESGFVIDKFPISRPNLTFSTLTVSNMSPEDSSIYLCSVATGAGNTIYFGEGSWLTVV.

This clonotype appeared many times. At one end, the junction sequence differs from germline, possibly due to a read error. The chain has TRBV5-5 and TRBJ1-3; 7 nucleotides line up with TRBD1. The germline V gene encodes CDR1 SGHKS and CDR2 YYEKEE (reference sequence). CDR3 size: 14 residues. The CDR3 loop is CASSLYQGEDTIYF. Written as DNA, the CDR3 is TGTGCTAGCAGCTTGTACCAGGGGGAGGACACCATATATTTT.

This clonotype occurred many times. The chain uses TRBV6-5 and TRBJ1-5, with 7 bases matching TRBD1. V lost 6 bases and J lost 5; bases outside the gene matches: 7. This CDR3 has 14 residues. Germline CDR1 reads MNHEY; CDR2 reads SVGAGI. The chain's CDR3 is CASRHRGVDQPQHF. CDR3 DNA sequence: TGTGCCAGCAGGCACAGGGGAGTAGATCAGCCCCAGCATTTT.

This clonotype has at least ten counts. The chain links TRBV12-3 or TRBV12-4 to TRBJ2-7; tentatively, D is TRBD1 (6 bases). Trimming shortened V by 5 bases and J by 6 bases, and 20 bases separated the two germline ends. CDR3 length: 15 residues. The CDR3 region is CASSVRNRVLLEQYF. The CDR3 bases are TGTGCCAGCAGTGTCCGGAACAGGGTCCTCCTCGAGCAGTACTTC.

This clonotype appeared many times. Mismatch with germline at one junction end may stem from a read error. The V and J genes are TRBV7-2 and TRBJ1-1; 8 nucleotides line up with TRBD1. CDR1 is SGHTA, CDR2 FQGNSA, per germline. The CDR3 loop spans 12 amino acids. This chain's CDR3 is CASSPVQGAPLF. Here the CDR3 DNA reads TGTGCCAGCAGCCCCGTCCAGGGGGCTCCCCTCTTT.

This clonotype has just one count. The chain couples TRBV20-1 to TRBJ1-2, with a tentative D call TRBD1 (5 bases). Trimming took 1 base from V and 7 from J, leaving 13 bases between them. The CDR3 sequence is 13 residues long. Germline V gives CDR1 DFQATT, CDR2 SNEGSKA (reference sequence). This CDR3 is CSARVGTFFGYTF. CDR3 DNA sequence: TGCAGTGCTAGAGTCGGGACGTTCTTTGGCTACACCTTC.

The rearrangement links TRBV24-1 to TRBJ2-7; D is tentatively TRBD1 or TRBD2 (7 bases each). The CDR3 is 15 amino acids. Germline V gene sequence: CDR1 KGHDR, CDR2 SFDVKD. V lost 7 bases and J lost 1, with 16 bases in between. CDR3 region: CATSADREGSYEQYF. DNA for the CDR3: TGTGCCACCAGCGCCGACAGGGAGGGATCCTACGAGCAGTACTTC.

The chain joins TRBV7-8 to TRBJ2-7; a possible D gene is TRBD1 (6 bases). The CDR3 is 15 residues long. The V and J ends lost 3 bases and 4 bases respectively, with 16 bases between them. The V gene's germline CDR1 is SGHVS and CDR2 FQNEAQ. CDR3 nucleotide sequence: TGTGCCAGCAGCTTCAGGGGATCTCTAAATTACGAGCAGTACTTC. Its protein is CASSFRGSLNYEQYF.

This clonotype has a count of ten or more. The rearrangement links TRBV6-1 to TRBJ1-5; 10 bases line up with TRBD1. The germline gives CDR1 MNHNS, CDR2 SASEGT. Unmatched junction bases numbered 2, after V lost 6 bases and J lost 6 bases. The CDR3 extends over 13 amino acids. In DNA form, the CDR3 reads TGTGCCAGCAGCCGGGACAGGGGTCAGCCCCAGCATTTT. It translates to CASSRDRGQPQHF.

J is TRBJ2-7 and V is TRBV13; D might be TRBD2 (5 bases). Germline values: CDR1 PRHDT, CDR2 FYEKMQ (reference sequence). The CDR3 sequence is 13 residues long. With 5 bases removed from V and 6 bases from J, the gap between germline ends came to 14 bases. CDR3 DNA: TGTGCCAGCAGCCCCCTCGGGGTATCCGAGCAGTACTTC. Translation: CASSPLGVSEQYF.

Only a few counts were recorded for this clonotype. The gene calls are TRBV5-8 and TRBJ2-5; perhaps TRBD1 as D (6 bases). This CDR3 has 14 residues. Trimming pared 3 bases from V and 3 bases from J, leaving 12 bases between. The germline CDR1 and CDR2 sequences are SGHTS and YDEGEE. In DNA form, the CDR3 reads TGTGCCAGCAGCTCATACAGGGTTAAAGAGACCCAGTACTTC. This gives the protein CASSSYRVKETQYF.

This clonotype occurred many times. The chain couples TRBV14 to TRBJ1-1, with 8 bases matching TRBD1. V lost 3 bases and J lost 0; bases outside the gene matches: 6. From germline, CDR1 is SGHDN and CDR2 FVKESK. This CDR3 comprises 16 residues. The CDR3 sequence: CASSHWTGSMNTEAFF. CDR3 in DNA: TGTGCCAGCAGCCATTGGACAGGGAGCATGAACACTGAAGCTTTCTTT. Full variable domain (remainder filled in from reference TRBV14 and TRBJ1-1): EAGVTQFPSHSVIEKGQTVTLRCDPISGHDNLYWYRRVMGKEIKFLLHFVKESKQDESGMPNNRFLAERTGGTYSTLKVQPAELEDSGVYFCASSHWTGSMNTEAFFGQGTRLTVV.

This clonotype was recorded many times. The rearrangement links TRBV5-1 to TRBJ1-3; unclear D gene. CDR3 length: 16 residues. Trimming cost V 2 bases and J 4 bases, with 16 bases left between them. Germline lookup yields CDR1 SGHRS and CDR2 YFSETQ. The CDR3, as DNA: TGCGCCAGCAGCTTTATAGAAACACGGGCAGGAAACACCATATATTTT. Amino acid sequence: CASSFIETRAGNTIYF.

This clonotype occurred many times. CDR3 coding DNA: TGCAGCGTTGTAGGGGGAGGACGGACCCACTATGGCTACACCTTC. Amino acid sequence: CSVVGGGRTHYGYTF. This sequence joins TRBV29-1 and TRBJ1-2; D might be TRBD1 (6 bases). Germline values: CDR1 SQVTM, CDR2 ANQGSEA. With 4 bases removed from V and 3 bases from J, the gap between germline ends came to 18 bases. The CDR3 consists of 15 residues.

This clonotype was recorded many times. This rearrangement joins TRBV24-1 to TRBJ1-2; 9 bases line up with TRBD1. This CDR3 has 14 residues. Per the germline V gene, CDR1 is KGHDR and CDR2 is SFDVKD. With V trimmed by 5 bases and J by 4 bases, 4 bases remained unmatched. CDR3 sequence: CATSGTGVPYGYTF. Here the CDR3 DNA reads TGTGCCACCAGTGGGACAGGGGTACCCTATGGCTACACCTTC.

In this sample, this clonotype turned up many times. This chain joins TRBV28 and TRBJ1-6; D ambiguous. The CDR3 runs to 15 residues. The V gene lost 8 bases and the J gene lost 5 bases, with 16 bases spanning the gap. Germline V gives CDR1 MDHEN, CDR2 SYDVKM. Here the CDR3 DNA reads TGTGCCAGCTACAGCGGGTCCATAAATAATTCACCCCTCCACTTT. Its protein is CASYSGSINNSPLHF.

This clonotype was seen at least ten times. The CDR3, as DNA: TGTGCCAGCAGCGAGGGCGCAGGAGACGGGACCCAGTACTTC. Encoded protein: CASSEGAGDGTQYF. V is TRBV6-1 and J is TRBJ2-5; perhaps TRBD2 as D (5 bases). The CDR3 consists of 14 residues. CDR1 is MNHNS and CDR2 is SASEGT in the germline V gene. Deletions cut 6 bases from V and 7 bases from J, with 18 bases between.

This clonotype was counted ten times or more. This chain joins TRBV7-9 and TRBJ1-1; D is unclear. The CDR3 loop spans 15 amino acids. The V end lost 5 bases, the J end lost 1 base, and 14 bases lay between the germline ends. CDR1 and CDR2 (germline): SEHNR, FQNEAQ (reference sequence). CDR3 sequence reads: CASSRPPGENTEAFF. The CDR3 DNA reads as TGTGCCAGCAGCCGACCCCCCGGCGAGAACACTGAAGCTTTCTTT.

This chain links TRBV24-1 with TRBJ2-7; the D gene is possibly TRBD1 (5 bases). Germline V lookup: CDR1 KGHDR, CDR2 SFDVKD. The CDR3 is made up of 14 amino acids. Between the trimmed V and J ends, which lost 4 bases and 2 bases, there was a span of 11 bases. The chain's CDR3 is CATSDSDSTYEQYF. The CDR3 coding sequence is TGTGCCACCAGTGACTCCGACAGTACCTACGAGCAGTACTTC.

The table lists this clonotype with a few counts. V and J are TRBV6-1 and TRBJ2-2, with a possible D match to TRBD2 (6 bases). The germline V gene encodes CDR1 MNHNS and CDR2 SASEGT. The ends were cut back, 5 bases at V and 4 bases at J, with 11 bases in the middle. The CDR3 loop spans 14 amino acids. The CDR3 coding sequence is TGTGCCAGCAGTAGCGGGTTGCCCACCGGGGAGCTGTTTTTT. Protein: CASSSGLPTGELFF.

This clonotype was counted many times. J is TRBJ1-1 and V is TRBV28, with 8 bases identical to TRBD1. The V segment lost 1 base and the J segment 1 base; nucleotides outside the gene matches: 2. The CDR3 sequence is 15 residues long. The germline V gene encodes CDR1 MDHEN and CDR2 SYDVKM. This CDR3 is CASSLSGTGNTEAFF. The CDR3, as DNA: TGTGCCAGCAGTTTATCCGGGACAGGGAACACTGAAGCTTTCTTT.

This clonotype has at least ten counts. The chain carries TRBV19 and TRBJ2-7, with D unresolved. Germline values: CDR1 LNHDA, CDR2 SQIVND (reference sequence). This CDR3 comprises 13 residues. V was trimmed by 1 base and J by 2 bases, leaving 6 bases between them. CDR3 protein: CASSIGGTYEQYF. CDR3 bases: TGTGCCAGTAGTATAGGAGGAACCTACGAGCAGTACTTC. The full variable domain, rest sourced from reference TRBV19 and TRBJ2-7, is DGGITQSPKYLFRKEGQNVTLSCEQNLNHDAMYWYRQDPGQGLRLIYYSQIVNDFQKGDIAEGYSVSREKKESFPLTVTSAQKNPTAFYLCASSIGGTYEQYFGPGTRLTVT.